Listed below are T cell receptor beta chains from one sample, sequenced in a study of blood T cell repertoires in COVID-19. Sequenced by immunoSEQ multiplex PCR; TCRdb stores in-frame clones only, minus some. Here the sample spans 250,000 to 300,000 clones, approximately 91% being singletons. Specimen: peripheral blood. These receptors were collected from a woman aged 25-40 years with COVID-19, enrolled during active disease. Each CDR3 is given with its conserved first and last residue. D genes are given only for firm matches. Not every row has a clone size; where given, it reads once, few, many or a size class.

CDR3aa: CASSFRLAYEQYF; CDR3nt: TGTGCCAGCAGCTTTCGACTGGCGTACGAGCAGTACTTC; v_gene: TRBV7-8; abundance: NA; j_gene: TRBJ2-7; d_gene: NA
CDR3aa: CASSLRASGRAGPYNEQFF; CDR3nt: TGTGCCAGCAGCTTGAGGGCGAGCGGGAGGGCCGGGCCCTACAATGAGCAGTTCTTC; v_gene: TRBV11-2; abundance: NA; j_gene: TRBJ2-1; d_gene: TRBD2
CDR3aa: CASSGNYGYTF; CDR3nt: TGTGCCAGCTCAGGGAACTATGGCTACACCTTC; v_gene: TRBV2; abundance: NA; j_gene: TRBJ1-2; d_gene: NA
CDR3aa: CASSLALASGRSYNEQFF; CDR3nt: TGTGCCAGCAGCTTAGCGCTGGCTAGCGGACGCTCCTACAATGAGCAGTTCTTC; v_gene: TRBV7-6; abundance: NA; j_gene: TRBJ2-1; d_gene: TRBD2
CDR3aa: CASSEDRVIYEQYF; CDR3nt: TGTGCCAGCAGTGAGGACAGGGTTATCTACGAGCAGTACTTC; v_gene: TRBV2; abundance: NA; j_gene: TRBJ2-7; d_gene: TRBD1
CDR3aa: CASSFRNSGNTIYF; CDR3nt: TGTGCCAGCAGTTTCAGGAACTCTGGAAACACCATATATTTT; v_gene: TRBV28; abundance: NA; j_gene: TRBJ1-3; d_gene: NA
CDR3aa: CASSLNRGDSGNTIYF; CDR3nt: TGTGCCAGCAGTTTAAACAGGGGGGACTCTGGAAACACCATATATTTT; v_gene: TRBV28; abundance: NA; j_gene: TRBJ1-3; d_gene: TRBD1
CDR3aa: CAWSVGGSYNEQFF; CDR3nt: TGTGCCTGGAGTGTAGGCGGGTCTTACAATGAGCAGTTCTTC; v_gene: TRBV30; abundance: NA; j_gene: TRBJ2-1; d_gene: NA
CDR3aa: CASSMERRGEKLFF; CDR3nt: TGTGCCAGTAGTATGGAGAGGAGGGGAGAAAAACTGTTTTTT; v_gene: TRBV19; abundance: NA; j_gene: TRBJ1-4; d_gene: NA
CDR3aa: CSASYNSNQPQHF; CDR3nt: TGCAGTGCGAGTTATAATAGCAATCAGCCCCAGCATTTT; v_gene: TRBV20-1; abundance: NA; j_gene: TRBJ1-5; d_gene: NA
CDR3aa: CAIGQFGTDTQYF; CDR3nt: TGTGCCATCGGACAATTCGGCACAGATACGCAGTATTTT; v_gene: TRBV10-3; abundance: NA; j_gene: TRBJ2-3; d_gene: NA
CDR3aa: CASCGTASYNEQFF; CDR3nt: TGTGCCAGCTGCGGGACGGCCTCCTACAATGAGCAGTTCTTC; v_gene: TRBV27; abundance: NA; j_gene: TRBJ2-1; d_gene: NA
CDR3aa: CAWSSYPKTGSEAFF; CDR3nt: TGTGCCTGGAGTTCCTACCCCAAAACAGGTTCTGAAGCTTTCTTT; v_gene: TRBV30; abundance: NA; j_gene: TRBJ1-1; d_gene: NA
CDR3aa: CASSFDRDSGNTIYF; CDR3nt: TGCGCCAGCAGCTTCGACAGGGACTCTGGAAACACCATATATTTT; v_gene: TRBV5-1; abundance: few; j_gene: TRBJ1-3; d_gene: TRBD1
CDR3aa: CASSVGPSYNEQFF; CDR3nt: TGTGCCAGCAGCGTTGGGCCTTCCTACAATGAGCAGTTCTTC; v_gene: TRBV9; abundance: NA; j_gene: TRBJ2-1; d_gene: NA
CDR3aa: CAISDREAGELFF; CDR3nt: TGTGCCATCAGTGACAGGGAAGCCGGGGAGCTGTTTTTT; v_gene: TRBV10-3; abundance: NA; j_gene: TRBJ2-2; d_gene: NA
CDR3aa: CASSQSAGDSSDTQYF; CDR3nt: TGTGCCAGCAGCCAATCAGCGGGAGACAGCTCAGATACGCAGTATTTT; v_gene: TRBV4-2; abundance: NA; j_gene: TRBJ2-3; d_gene: TRBD2
CDR3aa: CAWSPGQGYHEQYF; CDR3nt: TGTGCCTGGAGTCCGGGACAGGGGTACCACGAGCAGTACTTC; v_gene: TRBV30; abundance: NA; j_gene: TRBJ2-7; d_gene: TRBD1
CDR3aa: CATSDRDLLNYGYTF; CDR3nt: TGTGCCACTTCGGACAGGGACTTGTTAAACTATGGCTACACCTTC; v_gene: TRBV10-3; abundance: NA; j_gene: TRBJ1-2; d_gene: TRBD1
CDR3aa: CASSWTSGGGNEQFF; CDR3nt: TGTGCCAGCAGCTGGACTAGCGGAGGGGGGAATGAGCAGTTCTTC; v_gene: TRBV7-3; abundance: NA; j_gene: TRBJ2-1; d_gene: TRBD2
CDR3aa: CASSPRGLATSGSNYEQYF; CDR3nt: TGTGCCAGCAGCCCCAGGGGACTAGCCACGTCGGGGTCAAACTACGAGCAGTACTTC; v_gene: TRBV13; abundance: NA; j_gene: TRBJ2-7; d_gene: TRBD2
CDR3aa: CASSQEAGVTLHF; CDR3nt: TGCGCCAGCAGCCAGGAAGCGGGGGTGACCCTCCACTTT; v_gene: TRBV4-3; abundance: NA; j_gene: TRBJ1-6; d_gene: NA
CDR3aa: CASSGGRTGIYGYTF; CDR3nt: TGTGCCAGCAGTGGGGGACGAACAGGGATCTATGGCTACACCTTC; v_gene: TRBV28; abundance: once; j_gene: TRBJ1-2; d_gene: NA
CDR3aa: CASSKKAGTSGATNYEQYF; CDR3nt: TGTGCCAGTAGTAAGAAGGCCGGGACTAGCGGGGCCACCAACTACGAGCAGTACTTC; v_gene: TRBV19; abundance: NA; j_gene: TRBJ2-7; d_gene: TRBD2
CDR3aa: CASSSWTGATPTHTDTQYF; CDR3nt: TGTGCCAGCAGCTCTTGGACAGGGGCTACCCCAACCCACACAGATACGCAGTATTTT; v_gene: TRBV9; abundance: NA; j_gene: TRBJ2-3; d_gene: TRBD1
CDR3aa: CSAHRVEQYF; CDR3nt: TGCAGTGCCCACAGGGTTGAGCAGTACTTC; v_gene: TRBV20-1; abundance: NA; j_gene: TRBJ2-7; d_gene: NA
CDR3aa: CASSPGTVNSYEQYF; CDR3nt: TGTGCCAGCTCACCCGGGACAGTCAACTCCTACGAGCAGTACTTC; v_gene: TRBV18; abundance: NA; j_gene: TRBJ2-7; d_gene: TRBD1
CDR3aa: CASNPGTTPQYF; CDR3nt: TGTGCCAGCAATCCCGGGACTACACCCCAGTACTTC; v_gene: TRBV12-3/TRBV12-4; abundance: NA; j_gene: TRBJ2-7; d_gene: TRBD2
CDR3aa: CASSFSGTGAQYF; CDR3nt: TGTGCCAGCAGCTTTAGTGGGACAGGGGCGCAGTACTTC; v_gene: TRBV5-6; abundance: NA; j_gene: TRBJ2-7; d_gene: TRBD1
CDR3aa: CASSPSTGGDEKLFF; CDR3nt: TGTGCCAGCAGCCCATCGACAGGGGGCGATGAAAAACTGTTTTTT; v_gene: TRBV4-2; abundance: NA; j_gene: TRBJ1-4; d_gene: TRBD1
CDR3aa: CASSASGGIEQYF; CDR3nt: TGTGCCAGCAGCGCTTCCGGGGGGATCGAGCAGTACTTC; v_gene: TRBV6-6; abundance: NA; j_gene: TRBJ2-7; d_gene: TRBD2
CDR3aa: CASRQGRDRNYGYTF; CDR3nt: TGTGCCAGCAGGCAGGGCCGGGACAGAAACTATGGCTACACCTTC; v_gene: TRBV2; abundance: NA; j_gene: TRBJ1-2; d_gene: TRBD1
CDR3aa: CASSLVLAQNTGELFF; CDR3nt: TGTGCCAGCAGCTTGGTTCTAGCGCAGAACACCGGGGAGCTGTTTTTT; v_gene: TRBV5-4; abundance: once; j_gene: TRBJ2-2; d_gene: NA
CDR3aa: CASSAPVYDFFF; CDR3nt: TGCGCCAGCAGTGCCCCCGTCTACGATTTTTTCTTC; v_gene: TRBV10-1; abundance: NA; j_gene: TRBJ2-7; d_gene: NA
CDR3aa: CASSGLGAETNYGYTF; CDR3nt: TGTGCCAGCAGCGGGCTTGGGGCGGAAACTAACTATGGCTACACCTTC; v_gene: TRBV7-3; abundance: NA; j_gene: TRBJ1-2; d_gene: NA
CDR3aa: CASSPSPVQETQYF; CDR3nt: TGTGCCAGCTCACCGAGTCCGGTACAAGAGACCCAGTACTTC; v_gene: TRBV18; abundance: NA; j_gene: TRBJ2-5; d_gene: NA
CDR3aa: CASSLSRDYGYTF; CDR3nt: TGTGCCAGCAGTTTATCCAGGGATTATGGCTACACCTTC; v_gene: TRBV27; abundance: NA; j_gene: TRBJ1-2; d_gene: NA
CDR3aa: CAIRDRGNTIYF; CDR3nt: TGTGCCATCAGAGACAGAGGAAACACCATATATTTT; v_gene: TRBV10-3; abundance: NA; j_gene: TRBJ1-3; d_gene: NA
CDR3aa: CASSFDMSSYNEQFF; CDR3nt: TGTGCCAGCAGCTTTGACATGAGCTCCTACAATGAGCAGTTCTTC; v_gene: TRBV5-6; abundance: NA; j_gene: TRBJ2-1; d_gene: NA
CDR3aa: CASSPSSGADTQYF; CDR3nt: TGTGCCAGCAGCCCGTCCAGCGGGGCAGATACGCAGTATTTT; v_gene: TRBV16; abundance: NA; j_gene: TRBJ2-3; d_gene: TRBD2
CDR3aa: CASSLRHNTGELFF; CDR3nt: TGTGCCAGCAGCTTAAGGCATAACACCGGGGAGCTGTTTTTT; v_gene: TRBV7-3; abundance: NA; j_gene: TRBJ2-2; d_gene: NA
CDR3aa: CASSPRGGTKNIQYF; CDR3nt: TGTGCCAGCAGTCCCCGGGGGGGGACCAAAAACATTCAGTACTTC; v_gene: TRBV28; abundance: NA; j_gene: TRBJ2-4; d_gene: TRBD2
CDR3aa: CASSPSQGEETQYF; CDR3nt: TGTGCCAGCAGCCCCTCCCAGGGGGAGGAGACCCAGTACTTC; v_gene: TRBV5-5; abundance: NA; j_gene: TRBJ2-5; d_gene: TRBD1
CDR3aa: CASSDSAGTDTQYF; CDR3nt: TGTGCCAGCAGTGACTCCGCAGGCACAGATACGCAGTATTTT; v_gene: TRBV6-4; abundance: NA; j_gene: TRBJ2-3; d_gene: NA
CDR3aa: CASSREPPPPVETQYF; CDR3nt: TGTGCCAGCAGCAGAGAGCCTCCCCCCCCGGTAGAGACCCAGTACTTC; v_gene: TRBV5-5; abundance: NA; j_gene: TRBJ2-5; d_gene: NA
CDR3aa: CAIPDARGTGELFF; CDR3nt: TGTGCCATCCCCGACGCCCGAGGCACCGGGGAGCTGTTTTTT; v_gene: TRBV2; abundance: NA; j_gene: TRBJ2-2; d_gene: NA
CDR3aa: CSVGTGSQETQYF; CDR3nt: TGCAGCGTTGGAACAGGAAGCCAAGAGACCCAGTACTTC; v_gene: TRBV29-1; abundance: NA; j_gene: TRBJ2-5; d_gene: NA
CDR3aa: CASSNSGRGSNEQFF; CDR3nt: TGTGCCAGTAGTAATAGCGGGAGAGGCTCCAATGAGCAGTTCTTC; v_gene: TRBV19; abundance: NA; j_gene: TRBJ2-1; d_gene: TRBD2